Listed below are T cell receptor beta chains from one sample, sequenced in a study of cytomegalovirus exposure and HLA in healthy donors. Profiled with immunoSEQ multiplex PCR; TCRdb holds only in-frame clones, not every one. The sample has roughly 110,000 clones, approximately 76% seen once. What was sequenced was PBMCs. Every receptor here comes from a man between 18 and 29 years old in good health and CMV-seronegative. CDR3s include the opening cysteine and the closing phenylalanine or tryptophan.

cdr3_length,v_call,cdr3_aa
15,TRBV19,CASSSRTPGEETQYF
15,TRBV9,CASSGRGLLSNEQFF
16,TRBV7-2,CASSLGGRDPTETQYF
15,TRBV4-1,CASSHHGGGSYEQYF
14,TRBV2,CASRRRDLNTEAFF
12,TRBV6-5,CATTGNSYEQYF
16,TRBV15,CATSVHSGEPNNEQFF
15,TRBV4-3,CASSQATGDPGELFF
17,TRBV4-1,CASSQPQGETVNSPLHF
14,TRBV4-3,CASSHRDRGRSAFF
12,TRBV7-9,CASSPTSTGKYF
15,TRBV7-9,CSSSLGGSRQETQYF
15,TRBV7-2,CASSPPRQVNYGYTF
13,TRBV10-3,CASSTSDVREQYF
14,TRBV19,CASRIAGGPDEQFF
14,TRBV19,CASRGTGGPDTQYF
13,TRBV5-1,CASSSQGNTEAFF
10,TRBV20-1,CSLVGDSYTF
14,TRBV4-3,CASSYTGTGDEQYF
14,TRBV4-3,CASSQGTGLYEQYF
16,TRBV7-2,CASSRLHGQPYNEQFF
13,TRBV5-4,CASYRTGGTEAFF
16,TRBV5-8,CASSPHMTGGTQPQHF
16,TRBV11-2,CASSLGRGGSYNEQFF
14,TRBV7-6,CASSFPGENSPLHF
15,TRBV19,CASSIGQGPAGELFF
12,TRBV7-8,CASSFVGGPQHF
13,TRBV5-5,CASSLQAHQPQHF
16,TRBV29-1,CSVEGIQGEIKETQYF
16,TRBV25-1,CASSEGQPTGLDTQYF
13,TRBV27,CASSTKTIYEQFF
15,TRBV28,CASSPRGGRNSPLHF
14,TRBV27,CASSLPPPAYEQYF
16,TRBV28,CASSSPRQGAYEKLFF
14,TRBV19,CASSIRTTGAEQYF
14,TRBV5-4,CASSFGGASYEQYF
15,TRBV6-1,CASSKLGDRGGEQFF
13,TRBV7-2,CASSYRADQPQHF
14,TRBV7-3,CASSPRAGQNEQFF
16,TRBV9,CASSPEGQPGTDTQYF